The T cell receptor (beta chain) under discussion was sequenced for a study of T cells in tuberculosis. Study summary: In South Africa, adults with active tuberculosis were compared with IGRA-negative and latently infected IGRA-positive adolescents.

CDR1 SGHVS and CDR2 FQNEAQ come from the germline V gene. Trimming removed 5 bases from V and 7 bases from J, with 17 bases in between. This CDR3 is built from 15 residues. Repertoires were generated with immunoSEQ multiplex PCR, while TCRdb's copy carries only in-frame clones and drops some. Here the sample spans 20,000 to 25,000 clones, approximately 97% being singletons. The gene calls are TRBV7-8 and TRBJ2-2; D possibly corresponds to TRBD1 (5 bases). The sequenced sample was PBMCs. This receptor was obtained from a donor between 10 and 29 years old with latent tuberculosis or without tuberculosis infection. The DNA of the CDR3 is TGTGCCAGCAGCCTCCACGTGGGGCCGGGCGGGGAGCTGTTTTTT. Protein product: CASSLHVGPGGELFF.